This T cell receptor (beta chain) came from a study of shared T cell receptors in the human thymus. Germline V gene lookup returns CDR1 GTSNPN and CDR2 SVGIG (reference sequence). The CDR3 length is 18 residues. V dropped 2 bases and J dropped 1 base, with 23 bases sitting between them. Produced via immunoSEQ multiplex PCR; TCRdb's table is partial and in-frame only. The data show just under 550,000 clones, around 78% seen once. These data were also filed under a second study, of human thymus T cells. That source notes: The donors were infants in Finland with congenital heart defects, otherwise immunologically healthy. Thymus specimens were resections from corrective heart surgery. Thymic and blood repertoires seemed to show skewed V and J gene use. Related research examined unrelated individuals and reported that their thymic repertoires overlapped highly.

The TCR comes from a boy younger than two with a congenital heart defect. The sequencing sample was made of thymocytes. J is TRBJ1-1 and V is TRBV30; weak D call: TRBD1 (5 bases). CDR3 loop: CAWSQPQGNMGGNTEAFF. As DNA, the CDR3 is TGTGCCTGGAGTCAACCCCAGGGAAACATGGGAGGGAACACTGAAGCTTTCTTT.